This TCR beta chain was retrieved from a study of T cell responses to AZD1222 COVID-19 vaccine. The study's findings and limits: With dominance at 160-218 and 743-854, vaccine-associated CD4 TCRs spanned spike.

As to this clone: Its antigen is undetermined.

V was clipped by 3 bases and J by 4 bases, with 14 bases between them. The CDR3 extends over 15 amino acids. Germline CDR1 is LNHDA and CDR2 is SQIVND (reference sequence). This table comes from immunoSEQ multiplex PCR, and its TCRdb copy is limited to in-frame clones, with some not included. The data show roughly 160,000 clones, 90% to 95% seen once. The input for sequencing was peripheral blood, taken on day 0 of AZD1222 vaccination. This sequence originates from an adult in good health. J is TRBJ2-3 and V is TRBV19; D possibly corresponds to TRBD2 (5 bases). DNA of the CDR3: TGTGCCAGTAGTATCCAGGAGACTACGGCAGATACGCAGTATTTT. Translating gives CASSIQETTADTQYF.